This is a list of T cell receptor beta chains from one sample in a study of shared clonotypes between healthy human individuals. Generated by immunoSEQ multiplex PCR, the TCRdb table keeps only in-frame clones and is missing some. The sample lists roughly 1,000,000 clones; about 80% were seen once. The sample was memory CD4+ T cells from PBMCs. The receptors derive from a man between 18 and 29 years old in good health. Some clones in this sample may be carry-over from other donors' samples. Both conserved end residues are part of each CDR3. D genes are given only for firm matches. Expanded clones are given a class, and other clones once, few, many or no size at all.

J	size	V	D	DNA	CDR3
TRBJ2-1	few	TRBV10-3	-	TGTGCCACTGGGAGCAGCCTTATCTACAATGAGCAGTTCTTC	CATGSSLIYNEQFF
TRBJ1-1	-	TRBV5-6	-	TGTGCCAGCAGCTTGGTGGGGGGTATGGTGACTGAAGCTTTCTTT	CASSLVGGMVTEAFF
TRBJ2-2	many	TRBV2	-	TGTGCCAGCAGTCGGGACCACCAGGGTACCGGGGAGCTGTTTTTT	CASSRDHQGTGELFF
TRBJ2-1	once	TRBV7-2	TRBD2	TGTGCCAGCAGACTAGCGGGTGAGCAGTTCTTC	CASRLAGEQFF
TRBJ2-1	-	TRBV2	-	TGTGCCAGCAGCTACAGACCCTACAATGAGCAGTTCTTC	CASSYRPYNEQFF
TRBJ2-7	many	TRBV2	TRBD1	TGTGCCAGCACCGGGGACAGGGGTTATAACGAGCAGTACTTC	CASTGDRGYNEQYF
TRBJ1-1	-	TRBV5-4	-	TGTGCCAGCAGCTTGGACTCAAGAGTCGATCTCTTT	CASSLDSRVDLF
TRBJ1-1	-	TRBV4-1	-	TGCGCCAGCAGCCCGGGGGGGGGAGCACAGGAGAGGGCTGAAGCTTTCTTT	CASSPGGGAQERAEAFF
TRBJ2-4	-	TRBV28	TRBD2	TGTGCCAGCGGATCTCCGGCGGGAGGGCCCTTTAACATTCAGTACTTC	CASGSPAGGPFNIQYF
TRBJ2-7	-	TRBV4-3	-	TGCGCCAGCAGCCAGAGTCCCCAGGACTCCTACGAGCAGTACTTC	CASSQSPQDSYEQYF
TRBJ1-1	few	TRBV7-9	-	TGTGCCAGCAGCTTAGCCAGGGTCCCCTCTGAAGCTTTCTTT	CASSLARVPSEAFF
TRBJ2-7	-	TRBV7-6	TRBD1	TGTGCCAGCAGCACGGGACAGGGGGTCTACGAGCAGTACTTC	CASSTGQGVYEQYF
TRBJ2-5	-	TRBV30	-	TGTGCCTGGAGTTGGGGGGCGGAGACCCAGTACTTC	CAWSWGAETQYF
TRBJ2-3	-	TRBV9	TRBD2	TGTGCCAGCAGCGCCCTCGGACTAGCGGGAGTTGTAGATACGCAGTATTTT	CASSALGLAGVVDTQYF
TRBJ2-3	-	TRBV2	-	TGTGCCAGCAGTGCCGCCTTAGCGGCCTTCACAGATACGCAGTATTTT	CASSAALAAFTDTQYF
TRBJ2-6	-	TRBV5-1	-	TGCGCCAGCAGCTTGACAGGACGGGCCTCTGGGGCCAACGTCCTGACTTTC	CASSLTGRASGANVLTF
TRBJ1-1	-	TRBV2	-	TGTGCCAGCAGAGAGGGATTGACGGTGAACACTGAAGCTTTCTTT	CASREGLTVNTEAFF
TRBJ2-3	-	TRBV7-9	TRBD2	TGTGCCAGCAGCTTAGAGGCTAGCGGGAGGACGCAGTATTTT	CASSLEASGRTQYF
TRBJ1-5	-	TRBV19	TRBD1	TGTGCCAGTAGTACGGGGACAGTCTATAGCAATCAGCCCCAGCATTTT	CASSTGTVYSNQPQHF
TRBJ2-1	-	TRBV11-2	TRBD2	TGTGCCAGCAGCAGATCACGGACTAGCGGGAGCGGCAATGAGCAGTTCTTC	CASSRSRTSGSGNEQFF
TRBJ1-2	once	TRBV6-1	TRBD1	TGTGCCAGCAGCGACAGGGACTTTGGCTACACCTTC	CASSDRDFGYTF
TRBJ2-7	-	TRBV2	TRBD1	TGTGCCAGCAGGGCCGGGACAGGGGGCTACGAGCAGTACTTC	CASRAGTGGYEQYF
TRBJ2-7	-	TRBV28	TRBD2	TGTGCCAGCAGCTCCCTCCGGCCTAGCGGGAGTCGAAGATCCTACGAGCAGTACTTC	CASSSLRPSGSRRSYEQYF
TRBJ2-5	-	TRBV27	-	TGTGCCAGCATGACATTGGGGATAGGGAAAGAGACCCAGTACTTC	CASMTLGIGKETQYF
TRBJ2-5	-	TRBV29-1	-	TGCAGCGGGGATGGAGGGGGGCTCGGGGAGACCCAGTACTTC	CSGDGGGLGETQYF
TRBJ2-2	few	TRBV9	TRBD2	TGTGCCAGCAGCGTAGCCAGACTAGCGCAGGGGGAGCTGTTTTTT	CASSVARLAQGELFF
TRBJ2-7	-	TRBV27	TRBD2	TGTGCCACCCTCAACCCTAGCGGGAGGCTCTCCTACGAGCAGTACTTC	CATLNPSGRLSYEQYF
TRBJ2-5	-	TRBV11-3	-	TGTGCCAGCAGCCCGACCCGGGACCTATCCCAAGAGACCCAGTACTTC	CASSPTRDLSQETQYF
TRBJ2-5	-	TRBV7-9	-	TGTGCCAGCAGCCGTGGAGGACCCCAAGAGACCCAGTACTTC	CASSRGGPQETQYF
TRBJ1-2	-	TRBV4-1	-	TGCGCCAGCAGCCCCGGGACACCAAACTATGGCTACACCTTC	CASSPGTPNYGYTF
TRBJ2-5	once	TRBV14	-	TGTGCCAGCAGCCCTTTAGCGGGACAGGATGAGACCCAGTACTTC	CASSPLAGQDETQYF
TRBJ1-5	-	TRBV28	-	TGTGCCAGCAGTTACCCGACAGGAATGGGTCAGCCCCAGCATTTT	CASSYPTGMGQPQHF
TRBJ2-1	-	TRBV5-4	TRBD1	TGTGCCAGCAGCTGGACATGGACCGGGACAGGGGAAAATGAGCAGTTCTTC	CASSWTWTGTGENEQFF
TRBJ2-1	few	TRBV5-1	-	TGCGCCAGCAGCTTGGGTTTGAGCTCCTACAATGAGCAGTTCTTC	CASSLGLSSYNEQFF
TRBJ2-5	-	TRBV5-1	-	TGCGCCAGCAGCTTGGTTTCAGGGGGGAACCAAGAGACCCAGTACTTC	CASSLVSGGNQETQYF
TRBJ2-5	-	TRBV5-1	-	TGCGCCAGCAGCCAGGGAGAGACCCAGTACTTC	CASSQGETQYF
TRBJ2-1	-	TRBV11-3	-	TGTGCCAGCAGCCGGGGTTATGAGCAGTTCTTC	CASSRGYEQFF
TRBJ1-3	-	TRBV9	-	TGTGCCAGCAGCGAGACAACAGGGAGTCACTCTGGAAACACCATATATTTT	CASSETTGSHSGNTIYF
TRBJ1-4	-	TRBV2	-	TGTGCCAGCAGGGGAGAGGGGGGAAAGGAAAAACTGTTTTTT	CASRGEGGKEKLFF
TRBJ2-7	-	TRBV9	-	TGTGCCAGCAGCAAGCGTAGGGGGGCCTACGAGCAGTACTTC	CASSKRRGAYEQYF
TRBJ2-5	few	TRBV18	TRBD2	TGTGCCAGCTCACCACCGGCTAGCGGGAATGATCAGTACTTC	CASSPPASGNDQYF
TRBJ1-5	few	TRBV19	-	TGTGCCAGTAGTTCGGACAGTTCTAAGGGATATAGCAATCAGCCCCAGCATTTT	CASSSDSSKGYSNQPQHF